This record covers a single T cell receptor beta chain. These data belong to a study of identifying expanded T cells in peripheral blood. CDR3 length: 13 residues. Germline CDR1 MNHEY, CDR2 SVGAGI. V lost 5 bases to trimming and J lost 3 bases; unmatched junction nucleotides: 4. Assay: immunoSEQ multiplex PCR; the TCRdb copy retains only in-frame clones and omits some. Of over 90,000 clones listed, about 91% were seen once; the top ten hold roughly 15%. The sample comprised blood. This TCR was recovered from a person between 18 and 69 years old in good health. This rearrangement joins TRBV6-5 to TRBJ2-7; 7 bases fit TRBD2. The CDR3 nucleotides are TGTGCCAGCAGTCAATGGACTAGCTACGAGCAGTACTTC. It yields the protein CASSQWTSYEQYF.